The clone carrying this TCR beta chain was counted a single time. This sample stems from a study of control samples from healthy donors and cancer patients. Only in-frame clones appear in the TCRdb table, and some are missing; sequencing was by immunoSEQ multiplex PCR. This table has more than 95,000 clones, roughly 87% appearing once. Trimming removed 5 bases at V and 7 bases at J, with 15 bases between. The germline CDR1 and CDR2 sequences are MNHEY and SMNVEV (reference sequence). The CDR3 runs 14 residues. The clonotype was recovered from a man aged 18-30 years in good health. This sequence joins TRBV27 and TRBJ2-1; possible D gene TRBD1, 6 bases. The sequencing input was blood. In DNA form, the CDR3 reads TGTGCCAGCAGTCCCCACCCGGACAGAAATGAGCAGTTCTTC. Amino acid sequence: CASSPHPDRNEQFF.